This T cell receptor (beta chain) was sequenced for a study of blood T cell repertoires in COVID-19. Produced via immunoSEQ multiplex PCR; TCRdb's table is partial and in-frame only. The repertoire has approximately 200,000 clones, approximately 85% of them found once; the top ten carry approximately 10%. Residents of about 25 US areas, aged about 18 to 95 years, made up the participants. Grouping used clinical history reported by participants in a survey and questionnaire. Two negative PCRs, clearance, or symptom resolution were required of recovered Cohort 3 donors. V was clipped by 1 base and J by 11 bases, with 13 bases between them. CDR3 length: 13 amino acids. CDR1 is SNHLY, CDR2 FYNNEI, per germline.

The source is a man aged 40-50 years who had recovered from COVID-19. The chain carries TRBV2 and TRBJ2-3; the D gene is possibly TRBD2 (6 bases). Sequenced input: PBMCs or T cells enriched from blood (not recorded which). CDR3: CASSEDQPGLQYF. CDR3 nucleotides: TGTGCCAGCAGTGAAGATCAGCCGGGACTGCAGTATTTT.